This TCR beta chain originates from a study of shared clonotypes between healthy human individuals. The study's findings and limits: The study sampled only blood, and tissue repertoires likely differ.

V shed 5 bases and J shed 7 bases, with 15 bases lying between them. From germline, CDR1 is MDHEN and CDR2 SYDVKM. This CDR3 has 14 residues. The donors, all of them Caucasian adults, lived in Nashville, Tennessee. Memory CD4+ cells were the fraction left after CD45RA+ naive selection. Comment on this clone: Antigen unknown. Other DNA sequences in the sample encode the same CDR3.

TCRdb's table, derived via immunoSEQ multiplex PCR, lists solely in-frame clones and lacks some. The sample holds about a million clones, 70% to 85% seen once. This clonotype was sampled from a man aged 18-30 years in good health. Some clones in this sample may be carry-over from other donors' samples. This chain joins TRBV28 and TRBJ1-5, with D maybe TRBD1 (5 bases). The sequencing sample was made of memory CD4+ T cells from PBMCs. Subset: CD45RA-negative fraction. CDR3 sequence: CASSAQGPGQPQHF. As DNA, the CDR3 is TGTGCCAGCAGTGCTCAGGGCCCGGGCCAGCCCCAGCATTTT.